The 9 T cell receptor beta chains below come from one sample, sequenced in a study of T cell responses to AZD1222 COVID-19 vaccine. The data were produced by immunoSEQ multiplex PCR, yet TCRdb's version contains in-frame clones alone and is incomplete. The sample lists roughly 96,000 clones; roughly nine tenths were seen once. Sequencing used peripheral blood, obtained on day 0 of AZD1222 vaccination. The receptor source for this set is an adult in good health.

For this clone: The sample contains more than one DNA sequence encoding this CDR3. Here the CDR3 reads CAISDVGTGELFF. Written as DNA, the CDR3 is TGTGCCATCAGTGACGTAGGGACCGGGGAGCTGTTTTTT. This chain links TRBV10-3 with TRBJ2-2; D unresolved. CDR1 and CDR2 (germline): ENHRY, SYGVKD. The CDR3 is 13 amino acids. V dropped 3 bases and J dropped 5 bases, with 7 bases sitting between them.

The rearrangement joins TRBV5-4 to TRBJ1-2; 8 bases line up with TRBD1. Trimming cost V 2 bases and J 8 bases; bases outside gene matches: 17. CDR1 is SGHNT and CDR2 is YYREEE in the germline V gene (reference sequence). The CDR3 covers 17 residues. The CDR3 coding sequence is TGTGCCAGCAGCTTAACAGGGGGACCCTTAGACCCCAGAGGCTACACCTTC. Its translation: CASSLTGGPLDPRGYTF.

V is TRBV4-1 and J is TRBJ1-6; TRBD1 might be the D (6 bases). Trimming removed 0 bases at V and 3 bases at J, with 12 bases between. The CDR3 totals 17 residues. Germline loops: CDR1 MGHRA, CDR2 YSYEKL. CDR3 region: CASSQEGGDIYNSPLHF. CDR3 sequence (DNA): TGCGCCAGCAGCCAAGAGGGAGGGGACATCTATAATTCACCCCTCCACTTT.

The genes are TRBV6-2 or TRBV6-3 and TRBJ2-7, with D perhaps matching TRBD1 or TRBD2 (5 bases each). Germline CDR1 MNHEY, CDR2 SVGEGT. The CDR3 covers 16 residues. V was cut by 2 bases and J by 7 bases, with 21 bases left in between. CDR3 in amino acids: CASSYGGPRNEKEQYF. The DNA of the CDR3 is TGTGCCAGCAGTTACGGGGGACCCAGAAACGAGAAGGAGCAGTACTTC.

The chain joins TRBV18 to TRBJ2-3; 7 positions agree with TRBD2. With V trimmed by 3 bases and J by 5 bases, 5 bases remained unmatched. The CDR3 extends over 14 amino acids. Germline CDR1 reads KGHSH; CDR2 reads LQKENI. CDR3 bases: TGTGCCAGCTCACCTGGGGAGGGGATAGATACGCAGTATTTT. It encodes CASSPGEGIDTQYF.

The CDR3 DNA is TGTGCCAGCAGCCAAGGACCGATCCCGGGGGGCCAAGAGACCCAGTACTTC. Translating it yields CASSQGPIPGGQETQYF. The chain links TRBV4-2 to TRBJ2-5; 7 bases match TRBD2. Germline values: CDR1 LGHNA, CDR2 YNFKEQ. This CDR3 contains 17 residues. V dropped 1 base and J dropped 1; count of bases not matched to a gene: 9.

CDR3 in amino acids: CASSSHGVGYEQYF. The CDR3 nucleotides read TGTGCCAGCAGCTCCCACGGGGTGGGGTACGAGCAGTACTTC. The rearrangement links TRBV7-2 to TRBJ2-7, with D possibly being TRBD2 (5 bases). The CDR3 totals 14 residues. Trimming pared 4 bases from V and 4 bases from J, leaving 14 bases between. From germline, CDR1 is SGHTA and CDR2 FQGNSA.

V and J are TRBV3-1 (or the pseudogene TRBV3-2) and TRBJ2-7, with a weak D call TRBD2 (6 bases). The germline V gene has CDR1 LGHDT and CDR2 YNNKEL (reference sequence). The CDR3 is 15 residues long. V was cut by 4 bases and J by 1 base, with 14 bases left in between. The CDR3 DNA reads TGTGCCAGCAGCCCCTGGGCTAGCGCTTCCTACGAGCAGTACTTC. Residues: CASSPWASASYEQYF.

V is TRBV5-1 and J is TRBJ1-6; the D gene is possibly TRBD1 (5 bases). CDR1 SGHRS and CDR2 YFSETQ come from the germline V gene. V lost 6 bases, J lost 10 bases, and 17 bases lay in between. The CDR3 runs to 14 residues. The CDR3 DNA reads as TGCGCCAGCACGCCGAGGGACTTCGACTCACCCCTCCACTTT. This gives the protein CASTPRDFDSPLHF.